Presented here are 30 T cell receptor beta chains from one specimen sequenced in a study of T cells in Graves' hyperthyroidism and ophthalmopathy. Researchers amplified the TCR beta CDR3 regions from RNA transcripts. HTBI primers were employed in a first-round RT-PCR of the TCR CDR3. One entry per CDR3 protein results from TCRdb running MiXCR on the multiplex PCR reads. The sample lists 600,000 to 700,000 distinct CDR3 sequences; about 45% were seen once. The sample consisted of peripheral blood or thyroid tissue (not recorded which). The receptors stem from an adult man with Graves' disease, either hyperthyroidism or ophthalmopathy (not recorded which).

In this sample, this clonotype turned up many times. The chain joins TRBV7-2 to TRBJ2-7; a weak D match, TRBD1 (6 bases). Germline V gives CDR1 SGHTA, CDR2 FQGNSA. V was cut by 5 bases and J by 0 bases, with 11 bases left in between. This CDR3 is 14 amino acids long. The CDR3, as DNA: TGTGCCAGCAGCCCCCGGGACACCTCCTACGAGCAGTACTTC. Translated, it gives CASSPRDTSYEQYF. The full variable domain, completed using reference TRBV7-2 and TRBJ2-7, is GAGVSQSPSNKVTEKGKDVELRCDPISGHTALYWYRQSLGQGLEFLIYFQGNSAPDKSGLPSDRFSAERTGGSVSTLTIQRTQQEDSAVYLCASSPRDTSYEQYFGPGTRLTVT.

This clonotype has at least ten counts. The rearrangement links TRBV2 to TRBJ2-7; no definite D call. The CDR3 is 13 amino acids. Germline CDR1 is SNHLY and CDR2 is FYNNEI. V lost 1 base to trimming and J lost 2 bases, with 6 bases between them. Here the CDR3 DNA reads TGTGCCAGCAGTGAAGGTCGGACCTACGAGCAGTACTTC. As protein: CASSEGRTYEQYF.

The CDR3 protein is CASRGGLWAEAFF. For the CDR3, the DNA is TGTGCCAGCCGGGGGGGGCTGTGGGCTGAAGCTTTCTTT. The genes are TRBV10-3 and TRBJ1-1; possible D gene TRBD1, 6 bases. Germline V gene data show CDR1 as ENHRY and CDR2 as SYGVKD. The CDR3 extends over 13 amino acids. Deletions cut 10 bases from V and 6 bases from J, with 18 bases between.

This clonotype was detected many times. The chain is built from TRBV24-1 and TRBJ2-2, with 7 bases lining up with TRBD1. The ends lost 2 bases at V and 6 bases at J; junction bases unmatched: 5. Looked up from germline, CDR1 is KGHDR and CDR2 is SFDVKD. This CDR3 is built from 15 residues. CDR3 nucleotides: TGTGCCACCAGTGATTGGACAGGAAAAGCCGGGGAGCTGTTTTTT. Its translation: CATSDWTGKAGELFF.

This clonotype was recorded only once. Here the CDR3 omits its conserved ending phenylalanine or tryptophan, so a read error is the likely source. It is unclear where the CDR3 begins or ends on the DNA, so no DNA is shown, and the CDR3 is as TCRdb lists it. This rearrangement joins TRBV7-8 to TRBJ1-2; no check of the table's D call, TRBD1, against the DNA was made. Including both end residues, the CDR3 is 8 amino acids long. The germline V gene has CDR1 SGHVS and CDR2 FQNEAQ. The CDR3 here is CASSLEGT.

In its sample, this clonotype was seen many times. This chain links TRBV10-2 with TRBJ1-1; no firm D call. Per the germline V gene, CDR1 is WSHSY and CDR2 is SAAADI. There are 15 residues in the CDR3. Trimming removed 3 bases at V and 0 bases at J, with 11 bases between. The CDR3 region has the DNA TGCGCCAGCAGTGATGTTCCGGAGTTGAACACTGAAGCTTTCTTT. Translation: CASSDVPELNTEAFF.

A single count supports this clonotype. The V call is TRBV2, the J call TRBJ2-7; possibly TRBD1 or TRBD2 for D (5 bases each). CDR1 and CDR2 from the germline V gene are SNHLY and FYNNEI. V gave up 5 bases and J gave up 3 bases, with 14 bases separating them. The CDR3 has 14 amino acids. The CDR3 nucleotides read TGTGCCAGCAGTACGGGACCCTTGCGCTACGAGCAGTACTTC. This sequence encodes CASSTGPLRYEQYF.

The V and J genes are TRBV20-1 and TRBJ1-2, with a possible D match to TRBD1 (6 bases). The CDR3 totals 13 residues. V was cut by 7 bases and J by 6 bases, with 18 bases left in between. CDR1 DFQATT and CDR2 SNEGSKA come from the germline V gene (reference sequence). The CDR3 nucleotides read TGCAGTGTTAAGGGGGAAACAGGGCATGGCTACACCTTC. Translating it yields CSVKGETGHGYTF.

V and J are TRBV10-1 and TRBJ2-7, with 9 bases matching TRBD1. J lost 1 base, V lost 8 bases, and 9 bases had no gene match. The length of the CDR3 is 15 residues. Germline-derived CDR1 and CDR2 are WNHNN and SYGVQD (reference sequence). The CDR3 DNA is TGCGCCAGCGTTGAAGCCGGGACAGGGTCCTACGAGCAGTACTTC. Encoded protein: CASVEAGTGSYEQYF.

The chain carries TRBV29-1 and TRBJ1-2; 10 bases align to TRBD1. From germline, CDR1 is SQVTM and CDR2 ANQGSEA. The CDR3 is 14 residues long. CDR3 protein: CSWDRGLLANGYTF. The CDR3 DNA is TGCAGTTGGGACAGGGGCCTTTTGGCGAATGGCTACACCTTC.

V and J are TRBV20-1 and TRBJ1-6; TRBD1 matches 7 bases. Germline-derived CDR1 and CDR2 are DFQATT and SNEGSKA (reference sequence). The CDR3 length is 13 residues. V trimming: 4 bases; J trimming: 9 bases; junction bases outside the gene matches: 6. CDR3 protein: CSAMTGRSSPLHF. Here the CDR3 DNA reads TGCAGTGCTATGACAGGGCGAAGTTCACCCCTCCACTTT.

This rearrangement joins TRBV2 to TRBJ2-2, with D possibly being TRBD1 or TRBD2 (6 bases each). This CDR3 has 15 amino acids. V shed 8 bases and J shed 7 bases, with 20 bases lying between them. Germline loops: CDR1 SNHLY, CDR2 FYNNEI. The CDR3 here is CASRGLQGRGGELFF. The CDR3 DNA reads as TGTGCCAGCCGGGGGCTGCAGGGGCGGGGCGGGGAGCTGTTTTTT.

This clonotype was picked up a small number of times. The rearrangement uses TRBV6-5 and TRBJ2-7; 12 bases line up with TRBD2. V was clipped by 9 bases and J by 6 bases; unmatched bases: 3. CDR3 length: 12 amino acids. In germline, CDR1 is MNHEY, CDR2 SVGAGI. DNA for the CDR3: TGTGCCAGTGGACTAGCGGGGCTCGAGCAGTACTTC. Translating it yields CASGLAGLEQYF.

The chain links TRBV29-1 to TRBJ1-5; D is unclear. Trimming left V 6 bases short and J 5 bases short, with 14 bases between. The CDR3 is 13 amino acids. Looked up from germline, CDR1 is SQVTM and CDR2 is ANQGSEA. CDR3 loop: CSVHRGLDQPQHF. The DNA of the CDR3 is TGCAGCGTACACCGGGGATTGGATCAGCCCCAGCATTTT.

This chain joins TRBV25-1 and TRBJ1-2, with D perhaps TRBD1 (5 bases). V was pared by 6 bases and J by 6 bases, with 17 bases between. The CDR3 is 14 residues long. Germline V gene lookup returns CDR1 MGHDK and CDR2 SYGVNS. The CDR3 nucleotides are TGTGCCAGCAGACCCGCAGGGCCGTTCGATGGCTACACCTTC. This codes for CASRPAGPFDGYTF.

The rearrangement links TRBV25-1 to TRBJ1-2; D might be TRBD1 (6 bases). Germline-derived CDR1 and CDR2 are MGHDK and SYGVNS. The V end was cut by 1 base, the J end by 4 bases, with 16 bases between. This CDR3 spans 16 amino acids. CDR3 loop: CASSESKAGGLYGYTF. The CDR3 DNA reads as TGTGCCAGCAGTGAATCCAAGGCTGGGGGCCTCTATGGCTACACCTTC.

V usage is TRBV29-1 and J usage is TRBJ2-5, with a weak D call TRBD2 (6 bases). The V gene's germline CDR1 is SQVTM and CDR2 ANQGSEA. This CDR3 is 13 amino acids long. Trimming shortened V by 4 bases and J by 1 base, and 10 bases separated the two germline ends. CDR3 protein: CSVAGAPQETQYF. CDR3 DNA sequence: TGCAGCGTTGCGGGAGCGCCCCAAGAGACCCAGTACTTC.

This clonotype was detected a few times. This rearrangement joins TRBV5-4 to TRBJ2-5; no definite D call. Germline CDR1 SGHNT, CDR2 YYREEE (reference sequence). The CDR3 length is 13 residues. V was pared by 0 bases and J by 5 bases, with 8 bases between. CDR3 DNA sequence: TGTGCCAGCAGCTTGGAATCCTGGGAGACCCAGTACTTC. Translating it yields CASSLESWETQYF. Combining the CDR3 with reference TRBV5-4 and TRBJ2-5 gives the whole variable domain ETGVTQSPTHLIKTRGQQVTLRCSSQSGHNTVSWYQQALGQGPQFIFQYYREEENGRGNFPPRFSGLQFPNYSSELNVNALELDDSALYLCASSLESWETQYFGPGTRLLVL.

This clonotype turned up a few times. One end of the junction varies from germline; a read error may be responsible. CDR3 sequence (DNA): TGCAGTGCTAGGGTCCAAGGGGACTCCTGGAACTTC. This sequence encodes CSARVQGDSWNF. The chain uses TRBV20-1 and TRBJ2-7; D perhaps matches TRBD2 (6 bases). The CDR3 is 12 amino acids. Germline CDR1 is DFQATT and CDR2 is SNEGSKA (reference sequence).

This chain connects TRBV7-9 to TRBJ1-6; TRBD1 matches 10 bases. Per germline, CDR1 SEHNR and CDR2 FQNEAQ (reference sequence). Unmatched junction bases numbered 12, after V lost 5 bases and J lost 14 bases. The CDR3 has 15 residues. This CDR3 reads CASSVRGQGPASLHF. CDR3 nucleotides: TGTGCCAGCAGCGTTAGGGGACAGGGGCCCGCATCCCTCCACTTT.

As to this clonotype: At one of its ends the junction is not consistent with the germline gene, which may arise from a read error. The gene calls are TRBV7-2 and TRBJ2-7; possibly TRBD2 for D (6 bases). Looked up from germline, CDR1 is SGHTA and CDR2 is FQGNSA. This CDR3 has 9 residues. DNA of the CDR3: TGTGCCAGCAGCTTGGGGGGAGGCTTC. It codes for CASSLGGGF. The entire variable domain, with the rest obtained from reference TRBV7-2 and TRBJ2-7, is as follows: GAGVSQSPSNKVTEKGKDVELRCDPISGHTALYWYRQSLGQGLEFLIYFQGNSAPDKSGLPSDRFSAERTGGSVSTLTIQRTQQEDSAVYLCASSLGGGFGPGTRLTVT.

The chain couples TRBV24-1 to TRBJ1-3; 8 positions agree with TRBD1. This CDR3 spans 17 amino acids. The junction had 15 bases not matched to a gene; V was cut back by 4 bases and J by 8 bases. The germline CDR1 and CDR2 sequences are KGHDR and SFDVKD. The CDR3 reads CATSESNQGAYGYTIYF. In DNA, the CDR3 is TGTGCCACCAGTGAATCCAATCAGGGGGCGTATGGCTACACCATATATTTT.

This clonotype was picked up many times. The gene calls are TRBV7-2 and TRBJ1-4; 10 bases fit TRBD1. The CDR3 covers 16 residues. Germline V CDR1 and CDR2: SGHTA, FQGNSA. Unmatched junction bases numbered 3, after V lost 4 bases and J lost 1 base. The CDR3 is CASSSRTGGTNEKLFF. The CDR3 region has the DNA TGTGCCAGCAGCTCTAGGACAGGGGGAACTAATGAAAAACTGTTTTTT.

This chain uses TRBV10-3 with TRBJ1-5, with 8 bases identical to TRBD2. The J call could be wrong; TRBJ2-3 is a better fit for the DNA end. The CDR3 length is 15 residues. Germline CDR1 is ENHRY and CDR2 is SYGVKD. The CDR3 region has the DNA TGTGCCATCAGTGATAGCGGGGAAAACACAGATACGCAGTATTTT. Protein product: CAISDSGENTDTQYF.

The genes are TRBV12-3 or TRBV12-4 and TRBJ1-2, with D maybe TRBD1 (5 bases). This CDR3 is 13 amino acids long. V lost 8 bases and J 2 bases, leaving 12 bases between the germline ends. The CDR3 bases are TGTGCCAGCGACGGCAGGGCGAACTATGGCTACACCTTC. Amino acids: CASDGRANYGYTF.

This clonotype was seen repeatedly, ten times or more. J is TRBJ1-3 and V is TRBV6-5; D remains unclear. CDR3 length: 11 residues. The V gene lost 7 bases and the J gene lost 4 bases, with 5 bases spanning the gap. Germline-derived CDR1 and CDR2 are MNHEY and SVGAGI. The CDR3 protein is CASIGGNTIYF. CDR3 nucleotides: TGTGCCAGCATCGGGGGAAACACCATATATTTT.

The sample holds many counts of this clonotype. The chain joins TRBV2 to TRBJ1-6; D possibly corresponds to TRBD1 (5 bases). Trimming removed 7 bases from V and 7 bases from J, with 11 bases in between. Looked up from germline, CDR1 is SNHLY and CDR2 is FYNNEI. This CDR3 has 13 residues. CDR3 sequence reads: CASTGGRNSPLHF. CDR3 nucleotides: TGTGCCAGCACTGGGGGAAGGAATTCACCCCTCCACTTT.

As to this clonotype: This may arise from a read error, as a much more abundant clone is one base away. V is TRBV24-1 and J is TRBJ2-2; a possible D gene is TRBD2 (5 bases). From germline, CDR1 is KGHDR and CDR2 SFDVKD. There are 15 residues in the CDR3. Written as DNA, the CDR3 is TGTGCCACCAGTGATCAGGCCAGGAACACCGGGGAGCCGTTTTTT. Its protein product is CATSDQARNTGEPFF.

This clonotype was seen repeatedly, ten times or more. V is TRBV7-9 and J is TRBJ1-1; 9 bases are a match to TRBD1. This CDR3 is 11 amino acids long. The germline V gene encodes CDR1 SEHNR and CDR2 FQNEAQ (reference sequence). J lost 5 bases, V lost 11 bases, and 3 bases had no gene match. Here the CDR3 DNA reads TGTGCCTGCGACAGGGGGACTGAAGCTTTCTTT. Its translation is CACDRGTEAFF.

There are many counts of this clonotype. J is TRBJ1-5 and V is TRBV12-3 or TRBV12-4; unclear D gene. Trimming removed 5 bases at V and 5 bases at J, with 10 bases between. This CDR3 is 13 amino acids long. This CDR3 is CASSPDPYQPQHF. The DNA of the CDR3 is TGTGCCAGCAGTCCCGACCCGTATCAGCCCCAGCATTTT.